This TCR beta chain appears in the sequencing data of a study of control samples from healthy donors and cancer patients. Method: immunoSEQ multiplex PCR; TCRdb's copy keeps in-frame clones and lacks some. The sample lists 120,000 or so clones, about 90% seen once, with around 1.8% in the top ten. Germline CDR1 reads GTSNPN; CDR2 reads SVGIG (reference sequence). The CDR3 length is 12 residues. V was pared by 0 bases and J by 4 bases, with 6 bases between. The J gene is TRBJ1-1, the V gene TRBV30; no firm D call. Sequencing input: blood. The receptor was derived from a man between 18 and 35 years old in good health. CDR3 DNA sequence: TGTGCCTGGAGTGTAATTCGCACTGAAGCTTTCTTT. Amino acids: CAWSVIRTEAFF.